Listed below are T cell receptor beta chains from one sample, sequenced in a study of beta chain features in type 1 diabetes. Only in-frame clones appear in the TCRdb table, and some are missing; sequencing was by immunoSEQ multiplex PCR. The sample yields roughly 370,000 clones, about 15% seen once. Sample: naive CD4+ T cells from blood. Source of these receptors: a man aged 25-40 years in good health. The CDR3 runs from the conserved cysteine through the conserved F or W. D genes are given only for firm matches. Not all rows give a size; the values are once, few, many and, for expanded clones, a class.

D gene	V gene	clone size	J gene	CDR3 protein	CDR3 DNA
NA	TRBV10-1	NA	TRBJ1-6	CASSELDNSPLHF	TGCGCCAGCAGTGAGTTAGATAATTCACCCCTCCACTTT
NA	TRBV18	NA	TRBJ1-1	CASSPPSLNTEAFF	TGTGCCAGCTCACCACCTTCGCTGAACACTGAAGCTTTCTTT
TRBD1	TRBV30	few	TRBJ1-2	CAWTRGQNYGYTF	TGTGCCTGGACTAGGGGACAGAACTATGGCTACACCTTC
NA	TRBV6-5	few	TRBJ2-5	CASSYSRGQKTQYF	TGTGCCAGCAGTTACTCTCGGGGGCAGAAGACCCAGTACTTC
TRBD2	TRBV7-9	few	TRBJ2-5	CASSSWSGGETQYF	TGTGCCAGCAGCTCGTGGAGCGGGGGGGAGACCCAGTACTTC
NA	TRBV12-5	few	TRBJ2-3	CASGLSGLPPQYF	TGTGCTAGTGGTTTGTCGGGGTTGCCCCCGCAGTATTTT
TRBD2	TRBV7-2	NA	TRBJ2-1	CASSTTSGKYNEQFF	TGTGCCAGCAGCACTACTAGCGGGAAATACAATGAGCAGTTCTTC
NA	TRBV14	NA	TRBJ1-3	CASSNSGNTIYF	TGTGCCAGCAGCAATTCTGGAAACACCATATATTTT
NA	TRBV6-6	NA	TRBJ2-7	CASSPRSDPNEQYF	TGTGCCAGCAGTCCCCGCTCGGACCCAAACGAGCAGTACTTC
NA	TRBV28	NA	TRBJ2-6	CASTSLPVANVLTF	TGTGCCAGTACGTCCCTCCCCGTGGCCAACGTCCTGACTTTC
NA	TRBV5-4	NA	TRBJ2-3	CASSPRLGGTDTQYF	TGTGCCAGCAGCCCACGTTTGGGGGGAACAGATACGCAGTATTTT
TRBD1	TRBV7-2	NA	TRBJ2-3	CASSLSSHGTASTDTQYF	TGTGCCAGCAGCTTAAGTTCACACGGGACAGCTAGCACAGATACGCAGTATTTT
NA	TRBV28	NA	TRBJ2-3	CASRAPGGDTDTQYF	TGTGCCAGCAGGGCCCCGGGCGGGGACACAGATACGCAGTATTTT
NA	TRBV25-1	NA	TRBJ2-4	CASSVGSKNIQYF	TGTGCCAGCAGTGTAGGGTCCAAAAACATTCAGTACTTC
NA	TRBV15	many	TRBJ1-2	CATGTDFYGYTF	TGTGCCACCGGGACGGATTTCTATGGCTACACCTTC
NA	TRBV10-3	NA	TRBJ2-7	CAIRHSSYEQYF	TGTGCCATCAGGCACAGCTCCTACGAGCAGTACTTC
NA	TRBV29-1	many	TRBJ2-6	CSVAQGPLSGANVLTF	TGCAGCGTTGCCCAGGGCCCACTCTCTGGGGCCAACGTCCTGACTTTC
NA	TRBV29-1	NA	TRBJ2-3	CSIGGEADTQYF	TGCAGCATTGGGGGCGAGGCAGATACGCAGTATTTT
NA	TRBV7-2	NA	TRBJ2-5	CASRTQGAALQETQYF	TGTGCCAGCAGGACTCAAGGAGCGGCCCTCCAAGAGACCCAGTACTTC
NA	TRBV9	few	TRBJ2-3	CASSVSRVTDTQYF	TGTGCCAGCAGCGTTAGTAGAGTCACAGATACGCAGTATTTT
NA	TRBV21-1	NA	TRBJ2-1	CASSKVGEGGLAGNEQFF	TGTGCCAGCAGCAAGGTAGGTGAAGGAGGACTAGCTGGAAATGAGCAGTTCTTC